This T cell receptor beta chain was observed in a study of OX40 agonist ivuxolimab in advanced cancers. Notes on the research overall: The costimulatory receptor OX40 (CD134) was targeted by ivuxolimab, a fully human IgG2 agonistic monoclonal antibody. Prior anti-PD-1, anti-PD-L1 or anti-CTLA-4 therapy was permitted, and checkpoint inhibitors had been received by about 36% of dose-escalation patients. In the dose-escalation cohort, approximately 83% of patients were male, and the mean age was roughly 60 years with a range of 23 to 79. Intravenous ivuxolimab was administered to patients every 2 weeks at six dose levels: 0.01, 0.1, 0.3, 1.5, 3 and 10 mg/kg. The paper covers the monotherapy dose-escalation part of the phase I ivuxolimab trial, which included N of about 50 patients. Peripheral TCRbeta sequencing was intended to test whether TCR sequence diversity was altered and clonal T-cell expansion was caused by ivuxolimab. Of the 50 or so patients in dose escalation, about 20 had hepatocellular carcinoma, approximately 15 had melanoma, 9 had renal cell carcinoma and 9 had head and neck cancer. Three dose-escalation patients achieved partial responses, one with hepatocellular carcinoma and two with cutaneous melanoma. General conclusions and limits of the study: Which antigens the clonally expanded peripheral T cells were specific for was not determined. At doses of 0.1 to 3.0 mg/kg, clonal expansion of both CD4+ and CD8+ T cells in blood was seen between baseline and week 6. After ivuxolimab, more expanded clones were found on average in CD8+ T cells than in CD4+ T cells. Low levels of normalized T-cell clonal expansion were also seen in some nonresponding patients. In partial responders in the 0.1-3.0 mg/kg groups, normalized peripheral clonal expansion was found to be among the lowest, especially among CD8+ T cells.

Genomic DNA was isolated from the sorted cells so that the TCRbeta CDR3 region could be sequenced. The immunoSEQ Assay was used to sequence the TCRbeta CDR3 regions. What TCRdb holds here is the immuneACCESS table cut down to in-frame rearrangements. Part of the clones is not present; checked against another copy, under half of the missing clones reflect an unresolved V gene, and the others are unexplained. This sample gives some 150,000 clones in total; 75% to 95% of them show up just once. The ten largest clones capture around 1% of the sample. The CDR3 starts with the cysteine, ends with the phenylalanine, and has 15 residues. Only the CDR3 DNA is retained, 45 bases long and in frame from the first base. V and J lose 1 base and 1 base, and a span of 10 bases separates them. The germline V gene supplies CDR1 SGHVS and CDR2 FNYEAQ. Regarding this clone: Its antigen remains unidentified. Base quality data are lacking; no much larger clone is found one base away.

The trial excluded patients who had a history of autoimmune disease or who were on systemic immunosuppression. In every dose cohort, peripheral blood was drawn for TCR sequencing at baseline, cycle 4 day 1, and cycle 7 day 1. Samples were obtained from an open-label, multicenter, first-in-human phase I dose-escalation trial of ivuxolimab. Adults with locally advanced or metastatic melanoma, renal cell, hepatocellular, or head and neck squamous cell carcinoma were enrolled in the trial. Before TCR sequencing, CD4+ and CD8+ T cells were separately sorted from peripheral blood. The rearranged segments are TRBV7-6 and TRBJ1-1; the D gene is perhaps TRBD1, on 5 matching bases. The receptor's source is an adult with an advanced solid tumor such as melanoma, head and neck, liver or kidney cancer. Source: CD4+ or CD8+ T cells sorted from blood, taken in a trial of the OX40 agonist ivuxolimab. The sequenced DNA is TGTGCCAGCAGCTTAGATCAGGGCACGAACACTGAAGCTTTCTTT. Protein translation: CASSLDQGTNTEAFF.